Described below is a single TCR beta chain sequence and its context. Two negative PCRs, clearance, or symptom resolution had been documented for recovered Cohort 3 donors. The entry originates in a study of blood T cell repertoires in COVID-19. Across the whole study: Italy, Spain and the United States were the sources of the convalescent and acute COVID-19 samples.

CDR3 length: 15 amino acids. Trimming took off 2 bases at V and 1 base at J, with 11 bases between the two ends. CDR1 MNHNS and CDR2 SASEGT come from the germline V gene. Clones were read by immunoSEQ multiplex PCR, and TCRdb kept only the in-frame ones, dropping some. This sample yields a few hundred thousand clones, of which 70% to 90% are seen a single time; approximately 1.2% belongs to the top ten. The material sequenced was PBMCs or T cells enriched from blood (not recorded which). The clonotype originates from a woman between 18 and 29 years old who had recovered from COVID-19. The J gene is TRBJ1-2, the V gene TRBV6-1; D might be TRBD1 (5 bases). This CDR3 reads CASSESNRINYGYTF. Here the CDR3 DNA reads TGTGCCAGCAGTGAATCGAACAGGATTAACTATGGCTACACCTTC.